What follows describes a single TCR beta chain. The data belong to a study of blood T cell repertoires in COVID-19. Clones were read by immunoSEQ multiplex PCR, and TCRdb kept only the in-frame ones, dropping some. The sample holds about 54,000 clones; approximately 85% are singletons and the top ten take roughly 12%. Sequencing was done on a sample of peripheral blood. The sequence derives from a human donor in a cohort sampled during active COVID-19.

The CDR3 DNA reads as TGTGCCAGCAGCCCCAGGGAGGGGGGAACGAACAATGAGCAGTTCTTC. It codes for CASSPREGGTNNEQFF. J is TRBJ2-1 and V is TRBV9; the D gene is possibly TRBD2 (7 bases). Trimming left V 4 bases short and J 5 bases short, with 19 bases between. This CDR3 has 16 amino acids. Germline assignment: CDR1 SGDLS and CDR2 YYNGEE.